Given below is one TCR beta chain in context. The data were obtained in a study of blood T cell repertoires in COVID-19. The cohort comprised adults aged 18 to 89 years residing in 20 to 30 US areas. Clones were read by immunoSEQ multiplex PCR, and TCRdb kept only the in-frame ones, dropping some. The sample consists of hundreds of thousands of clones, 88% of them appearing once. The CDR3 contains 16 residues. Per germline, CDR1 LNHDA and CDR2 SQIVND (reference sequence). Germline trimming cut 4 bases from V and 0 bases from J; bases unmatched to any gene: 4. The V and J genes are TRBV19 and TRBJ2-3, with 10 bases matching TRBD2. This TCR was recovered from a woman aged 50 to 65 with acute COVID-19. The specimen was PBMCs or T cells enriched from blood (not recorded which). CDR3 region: CASSRLAGTSTDTQYF. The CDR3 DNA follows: TGTGCCAGTAGTAGACTAGCGGGTACTAGCACAGATACGCAGTATTTT.